Included here is one T cell receptor (beta chain) sequence, with context. The data are from a study of blood T cells in healthy people across ages. The draw of peripheral blood yielded approximately 10 milliliters from each donor. The CDR3 loop spans 13 amino acids. V shed 5 bases and J shed 5 bases, with 13 bases lying between them. Looked up from germline, CDR1 is SGDLS and CDR2 is YYNGEE. PCR was performed a second time for about 7 to 12 cycles using a sample-barcoded 5' primer and a J-beta primer mix. Each TCR beta cDNA got a 12-nucleotide random molecular identifier. TCRdb re-called the 5' RACE reads through MiXCR, storing one row per CDR3 protein. The top ten hold 3% of the sample, which has more than 650,000 distinct CDR3 sequences, around 24% seen once. These data were also reused for a study on T cells of mothers and their children. From that second work: Related and unrelated pairs show similar shaping of TCR recombination output by thymic selection.

The source is a boy between 5 and 17 years old in good health. This chain connects TRBV9 to TRBJ2-5, with a tentative D call TRBD2 (5 bases). The sequenced material came from blood. The DNA of the CDR3 is TGTGCCAGCAGTTCGATCACGGGGGAGACCCAGTACTTC. Encoded protein: CASSSITGETQYF.